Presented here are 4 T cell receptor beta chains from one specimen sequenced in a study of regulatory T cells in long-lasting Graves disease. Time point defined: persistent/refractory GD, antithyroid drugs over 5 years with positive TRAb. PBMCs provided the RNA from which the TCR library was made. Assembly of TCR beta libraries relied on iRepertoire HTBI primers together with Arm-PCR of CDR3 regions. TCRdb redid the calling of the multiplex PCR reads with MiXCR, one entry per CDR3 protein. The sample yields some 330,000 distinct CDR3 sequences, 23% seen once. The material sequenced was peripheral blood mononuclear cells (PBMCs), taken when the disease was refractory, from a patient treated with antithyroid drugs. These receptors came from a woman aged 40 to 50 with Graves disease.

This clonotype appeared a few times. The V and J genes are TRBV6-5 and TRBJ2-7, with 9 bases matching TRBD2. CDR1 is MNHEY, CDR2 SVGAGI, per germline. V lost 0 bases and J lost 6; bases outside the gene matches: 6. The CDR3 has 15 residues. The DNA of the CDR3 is TGTGCCAGCAGTTACTCTGCGGGAGGGGTCTTCGAGCAGTACTTC. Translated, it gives CASSYSAGGVFEQYF.

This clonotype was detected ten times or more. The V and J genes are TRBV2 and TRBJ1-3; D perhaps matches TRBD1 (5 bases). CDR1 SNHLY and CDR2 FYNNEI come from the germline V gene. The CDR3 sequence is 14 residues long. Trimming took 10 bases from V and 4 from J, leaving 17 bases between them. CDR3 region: CATAEKGRGNTIYF. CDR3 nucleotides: TGTGCCACAGCAGAGAAGGGACGCGGAAACACCATATATTTT.

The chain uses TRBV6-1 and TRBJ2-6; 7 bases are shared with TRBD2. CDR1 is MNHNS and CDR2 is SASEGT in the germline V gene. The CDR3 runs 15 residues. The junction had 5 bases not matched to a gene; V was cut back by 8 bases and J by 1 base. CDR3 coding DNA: TGTGCCAGCTTCTACGGGGGGTCTGGGGCCAACGTCCTGACTTTC. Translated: CASFYGGSGANVLTF.

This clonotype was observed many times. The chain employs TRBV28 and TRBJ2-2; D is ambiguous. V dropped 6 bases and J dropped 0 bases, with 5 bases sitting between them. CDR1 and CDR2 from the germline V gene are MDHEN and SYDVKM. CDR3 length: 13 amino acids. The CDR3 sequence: CASRQPNTGELFF. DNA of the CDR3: TGTGCCAGCAGGCAGCCGAACACCGGGGAGCTGTTTTTT.